A selection of T cell receptor beta chains follows, all from one sample in a study of identical twins. One entry per CDR3 protein, called by TCRdb with MiXCR from the 5' RACE reads. The data show about 660,000 distinct CDR3 sequences, with roughly 8% seen just once and around 0.95% held by the top ten. This sample was shared with a second study, whose subject was yellow fever vaccine responses in identical twins.

The sample comprised PBMCs. These TCRs come from a woman in her late teens or twenties in good health. Each CDR3 is given with its conserved first and last residue. Each record gives: V gene, D gene, CDR3 length, J gene, clone size, CDR3 DNA, CDR3 protein. D genes are given only for firm matches. Rows may omit the clone size; those that give it use once, few, many or a size class.

TRBV28	-	13	TRBJ1-5	-	TGTGCCAGCATCGGCACGGTGGGACAGCCCCAGCATTTT	CASIGTVGQPQHF
TRBV20-1	-	13	TRBJ2-4	-	TGCAGTGCGAGAGTATTAGCCAAAAACATTCAGTACTTC	CSARVLAKNIQYF
TRBV4-1	TRBD1	15	TRBJ1-1	few	TGCGCCAGCAGCCACCCGGGACAGGCGAACACTGAAGCTTTCTTT	CASSHPGQANTEAFF
TRBV7-2	-	14	TRBJ2-3	few	TGTGCCAGCAGCTTAGCAAGAGGGGCCGTAGGGGGGTATTTT	CASSLARGAVGGYF
TRBV11-1	-	15	TRBJ2-1	-	TGTGCCAGCAGCTTAGTACAGGGTAACTACAATGAGCAGTTCTTC	CASSLVQGNYNEQFF
TRBV5-1	-	14	TRBJ2-2	many	TGCGCCAGCAGCTGGGCCGAACTGACCGGGGAGCTGTTTTTT	CASSWAELTGELFF
TRBV7-9	-	14	TRBJ2-3	few	TGTGCCAGCAGTTTTTCGACAGACACAGATACGCAGTATTTT	CASSFSTDTDTQYF
TRBV7-2	TRBD2	16	TRBJ2-2	few	TGTGCCAGCAGCTTAGTTCCTAGCGGGAGGGACGGGGAGCTGTTTTTT	CASSLVPSGRDGELFF
TRBV15	-	14	TRBJ2-1	many	TGTGCCACCAGCAGAGACGAAGGATACAATGAGCAGTTCTTC	CATSRDEGYNEQFF
TRBV7-2	TRBD1	15	TRBJ1-3	-	TGTGCCAGCAGGGGACAGGCCTACTCTGGAAACACCATATATTTT	CASRGQAYSGNTIYF
TRBV5-1	TRBD2	16	TRBJ2-3	few	TGCGCCAGCAGCTGGACTAGCGGGAGGGCGGCAGATACGCAGTATTTT	CASSWTSGRAADTQYF
TRBV28	TRBD1	15	TRBJ2-7	few	TGTGCCAGCAGGGGGACGGGACAGGGGGCGCAAGAGCAGTACTTC	CASRGTGQGAQEQYF
TRBV12-3/TRBV12-4	-	13	TRBJ2-1	-	TGTGCCAGCAGTCCCACAGGGCGCAATGAGCAGTTCTTC	CASSPTGRNEQFF
TRBV5-1	TRBD2	17	TRBJ2-2	few	TGCGCCAGCAGCTTAGAACCGGGACTAGGGAACACCGGGGAGCTGTTTTTT	CASSLEPGLGNTGELFF
TRBV3-1	TRBD2	15	TRBJ2-7	few	TGTGCCAGCAGCCTTCTTCTAGCGGGAGGGTACGAGCAGTACTTC	CASSLLLAGGYEQYF
TRBV10-1	-	15	TRBJ2-5	-	TGCGCCAGCAGTGATTGTCGGGGTAAATCGGAGACCCAGTACTTC	CASSDCRGKSETQYF
TRBV7-6	TRBD2	18	TRBJ2-1	few	TGTGCCAGCAGCTTATCGGTACCGAGCGGGAGCTCCTACAATGAGCAGTTCTTC	CASSLSVPSGSSYNEQFF
TRBV7-6	TRBD2	15	TRBJ2-2	few	TGTGCCAGCAGCTTGGCCAGCGGGGTGACCGGGGAGCTGTTTTTT	CASSLASGVTGELFF
TRBV27	-	14	TRBJ1-3	-	TGTGCCAGCAGGCCCAGGGAGTCTGGAAACACCATATATTTT	CASRPRESGNTIYF
TRBV20-1	-	14	TRBJ2-2	-	TGCAGTGCAAGGGGGGGGTCGGGCACCGGGGAGCTGTTTTTT	CSARGGSGTGELFF
TRBV4-2	TRBD1	15	TRBJ1-5	few	TGTGCCAGCAGCCAGCCGGGACAGCTTAATCAGCCCCAGCATTTT	CASSQPGQLNQPQHF
TRBV15	-	15	TRBJ2-2	few	TGTGCCACCAGCAGGGACTCCCGGAACACCGGGGAGCTGTTTTTT	CATSRDSRNTGELFF
TRBV6-2/TRBV6-3	TRBD1	14	TRBJ2-1	-	TGTGCCAGCAGTACCCGGGACAGGCCCAATGAGCAGTTCTTC	CASSTRDRPNEQFF
TRBV28	-	15	TRBJ2-6	few	TGTGCCAGCAGTGTACAGGTTACTGGGGCCAACGTCCTGACTTTC	CASSVQVTGANVLTF
TRBV7-6	TRBD2	15	TRBJ2-3	many	TGTGCCAGCAGCTTAAGCGGGGGGCGGTCAGATACGCAGTATTTT	CASSLSGGRSDTQYF
TRBV20-1	-	14	TRBJ2-7	many	TGCAGTGTTCAGGGTCATCTTAGCTCCTACGAGCAGTACTTC	CSVQGHLSSYEQYF
TRBV4-3	-	15	TRBJ2-5	few	TGCGCCAGCAGCCCACTGGTAGGGGGTCAAGAGACCCAGTACTTC	CASSPLVGGQETQYF
TRBV4-3	-	15	TRBJ2-3	-	TGCGCCAGCAGCCAAGGGCCTCGAAGCACAGATACGCAGTATTTT	CASSQGPRSTDTQYF
TRBV7-8	-	13	TRBJ1-4	many	TGTGCCAGCAAAACGGACAATGCTGAAAAACTGTTTTTT	CASKTDNAEKLFF
TRBV7-2	-	16	TRBJ2-7	few	TGTGCCAGCAGCCCCCTGACTACCGGGAGCAGCTACGAGCAGTACTTC	CASSPLTTGSSYEQYF
TRBV7-9	-	16	TRBJ2-7	-	TGTGCCAGCAGCGCGATACAGGGAAGAAGGTCCTACGAGCAGTACTTC	CASSAIQGRRSYEQYF
TRBV27	TRBD2	17	TRBJ2-1	-	TGTGCCAGCAGTACCACGGAGACTAGCGGGAGTGGGAATGAGCAGTTCTTC	CASSTTETSGSGNEQFF
TRBV5-1	TRBD2	15	TRBJ2-3	-	TGCGCCAGCAGCCCCAGACTAGCGTTCACAGATACGCAGTATTTT	CASSPRLAFTDTQYF
TRBV4-2	TRBD1	15	TRBJ2-7	many	TGTGCCAGCAGCCAAGAGGACAGGGGATCCTACGAGCAGTACTTC	CASSQEDRGSYEQYF
TRBV7-9	-	16	TRBJ2-1	-	TGTGCGCTAACGAGCCCGACGTCCAGCTCCTACAATGAGCAGTTCTTC	CALTSPTSSSYNEQFF
TRBV15	-	15	TRBJ1-5	many	TGTGCCACCAGCAGGGAATGGAGCGCCAATCAGCCCCAGCATTTT	CATSREWSANQPQHF
TRBV4-3	-	14	TRBJ2-2	-	TGCGCCAGCAGCCGGAGGCCGAACACCGGGGAGCTGTTTTTT	CASSRRPNTGELFF
TRBV7-2	-	15	TRBJ2-5	-	TGTGCCAGCAGCCTCCCGGGACACATACAAGAGACCCAGTACTTC	CASSLPGHIQETQYF
TRBV3-1	-	15	TRBJ2-5	few	TGTGCCAGCAGCGAAATACACCCCAGTCGGGAGACCCAGTACTTC	CASSEIHPSRETQYF
TRBV7-9	TRBD2	16	TRBJ2-7	few	TGTGCCAGCAGTCCCGTTGCGGGGGGTACCACCTACGAGCAGTACTTC	CASSPVAGGTTYEQYF
TRBV7-9	-	13	TRBJ2-1	-	TGTGCCAGCAGCTTCAGGACTAACAATGAGCAGTTCTTC	CASSFRTNNEQFF
TRBV27	-	15	TRBJ2-7	-	TGTGCCAGCAGTTTACCTGGGAAGGCCCCCTACGAGCAGTACTTC	CASSLPGKAPYEQYF
TRBV7-2	TRBD2	15	TRBJ2-3	many	TGTGCCAGCAACAACCTAGCGGCCTCCCCAGATACGCAGTATTTT	CASNNLAASPDTQYF
TRBV28	-	17	TRBJ2-3	many	TGTGCCAGCAGTTCACCCGCCGAATTGCCGGCTACAGATACGCAGTATTTT	CASSSPAELPATDTQYF
TRBV20-1	-	16	TRBJ2-5	-	TGCAGTGCTAGAGATCCGGCAAGGGCGACCCAAGAGACCCAGTACTTC	CSARDPARATQETQYF
TRBV7-9	TRBD2	15	TRBJ2-5	few	TGTGCCAGCAGCTCCGGGACTAGCGGTTCCTGGGCCCAGTACTTC	CASSSGTSGSWAQYF
TRBV7-2	TRBD2	15	TRBJ2-7	few	TGTGCCAGCAGCCAAATGGGCGGGAGCCTCTACGAGCAGTACTTC	CASSQMGGSLYEQYF
TRBV28	-	18	TRBJ2-2	-	TGTGCCAGCAGTGAACCTTGGGGCCAGGGAATCTACACCGGGGAGCTGTTTTTT	CASSEPWGQGIYTGELFF